This is a list of T cell receptor beta chains from one sample in a study of identical twins. TCRdb independently ran MiXCR on the 5' RACE reads; one entry per CDR3 protein. Among about 220,000 distinct CDR3 sequences, 9.4% were seen once, and the ten largest hold 4.5% to 5.5%. Sequencing was carried out using memory (CD45RO+) T cells sorted from blood. All receptors derive from a woman aged 18-29 years in good health. CDR3s leave out the opening cysteine and the closing phenylalanine or tryptophan. Fields, in order: J gene, V gene, CDR3 protein.

TRBJ2-7,TRBV6-2/TRBV6-3,ASSYFGTGSEQY
TRBJ2-1,TRBV7-3,ASSWGQGGEQF
TRBJ2-3,TRBV20-1,SALGGAITDTQY
TRBJ1-2,TRBV12-3/TRBV12-4,ASREQGNYGYT
TRBJ2-6,TRBV6-1,ASSPPRGRANVLT
TRBJ1-2,TRBV3-1,ASSQRGGINYGYT
TRBJ2-3,TRBV2,ASSPQGLAPTDTQY
TRBJ1-1,TRBV12-3/TRBV12-4,ASTFQGNTEAF
TRBJ1-1,TRBV20-1,SASLQANTEAF
TRBJ2-3,TRBV20-1,SAHGTSGSTDTQY
TRBJ2-7,TRBV9,ASSVGGDPRKQY
TRBJ2-7,TRBV29-1,SVLVGLAVHEQY
TRBJ2-3,TRBV11-3,ASSYGLAGSVDTQY
TRBJ1-1,TRBV29-1,SVSWDSSMNTEAF
TRBJ2-1,TRBV7-2,ASSLGTLGEQF
TRBJ2-7,TRBV7-8,ASSLRWTTENYEQY
TRBJ2-5,TRBV7-2,ASSFYSSYQETQY
TRBJ2-7,TRBV20-1,SAAGTGYYEQY
TRBJ1-6,TRBV5-1,ASSLGGSSYNSPLH
TRBJ2-1,TRBV20-1,SAGPLAVPYNEQF
TRBJ2-3,TRBV7-8,ASSLAGLTDTQY
TRBJ2-3,TRBV24-1,ATSDSRGAQYTQY
TRBJ2-4,TRBV12-3/TRBV12-4,ASSLALRNIQY
TRBJ2-7,TRBV5-1,ASSLLHGGEQY
TRBJ2-3,TRBV12-3/TRBV12-4,ASSLGRANTQY
TRBJ2-1,TRBV20-1,SAFSPQRGDEQF
TRBJ2-2,TRBV5-1,ASSFRNGGTGELF
TRBJ2-1,TRBV27,ASSPTRTPNEQF
TRBJ1-6,TRBV6-1,ASSTYRGGRNSPLH
TRBJ2-2,TRBV15,ATSRGDATNTGELF
TRBJ2-1,TRBV15,ATSRAGRYEQF
TRBJ1-1,TRBV20-1,SAGKTGIAEAF
TRBJ1-1,TRBV11-3,ASSLTGGFGTEAF
TRBJ1-1,TRBV20-1,SASMENTEAF
TRBJ1-6,TRBV7-2,ASSLSLSYNSPLH
TRBJ1-3,TRBV7-9,ASSLRESKNSGNTIY
TRBJ2-3,TRBV20-1,SAPSSGGAYTQY
TRBJ1-1,TRBV5-1,ASSSEGPAF
TRBJ1-1,TRBV20-1,SAKGGGRSAF
TRBJ2-3,TRBV20-1,SASGFDTQY